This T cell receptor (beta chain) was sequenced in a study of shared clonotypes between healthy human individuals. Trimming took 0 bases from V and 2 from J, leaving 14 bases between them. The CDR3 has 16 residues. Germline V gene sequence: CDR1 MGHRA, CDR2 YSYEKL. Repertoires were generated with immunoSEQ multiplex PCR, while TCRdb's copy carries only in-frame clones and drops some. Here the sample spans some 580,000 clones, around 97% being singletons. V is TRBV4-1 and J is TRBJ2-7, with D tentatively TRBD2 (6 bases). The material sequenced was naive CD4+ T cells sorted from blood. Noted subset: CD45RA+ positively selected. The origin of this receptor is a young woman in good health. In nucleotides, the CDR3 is TGCGCCAGCAGCCAAGATCGGCGGGATCTGCCCTACGAGCAGTACTTC. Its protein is CASSQDRRDLPYEQYF.